This T cell receptor (beta chain) appears in the sequencing data of a study of blood T cell repertoires in COVID-19. Sequencing was performed with immunoSEQ multiplex PCR; in TCRdb, only in-frame clones are kept and a portion is missing. The sample has under 85,000 clones; approximately 90% are singletons. Deletions cut 7 bases from V and 6 bases from J, with 22 bases between. This CDR3 contains 15 residues. Per the germline V gene, CDR1 is MDHEN and CDR2 is SYDVKM. This receptor was obtained from a man between 65 and 85 years old with active or convalescent COVID-19. What was sequenced was peripheral blood. The rearrangement joins TRBV28 to TRBJ2-7; tentatively, D is TRBD2 (6 bases). The CDR3 reads CASTRIADAMGEQYF. CDR3 coding DNA: TGTGCCAGCACTCGGATAGCGGATGCGATGGGCGAGCAGTACTTC. The whole variable domain, remainder taken from reference TRBV28 and TRBJ2-7, is DVKVTQSSRYLVKRTGEKVFLECVQDMDHENMFWYRQDPGLGLRLIYFSYDVKMKEKGDIPEGYSVSREKKERFSLILESASTNQTSMYLCASTRIADAMGEQYFGPGTRLTVT.